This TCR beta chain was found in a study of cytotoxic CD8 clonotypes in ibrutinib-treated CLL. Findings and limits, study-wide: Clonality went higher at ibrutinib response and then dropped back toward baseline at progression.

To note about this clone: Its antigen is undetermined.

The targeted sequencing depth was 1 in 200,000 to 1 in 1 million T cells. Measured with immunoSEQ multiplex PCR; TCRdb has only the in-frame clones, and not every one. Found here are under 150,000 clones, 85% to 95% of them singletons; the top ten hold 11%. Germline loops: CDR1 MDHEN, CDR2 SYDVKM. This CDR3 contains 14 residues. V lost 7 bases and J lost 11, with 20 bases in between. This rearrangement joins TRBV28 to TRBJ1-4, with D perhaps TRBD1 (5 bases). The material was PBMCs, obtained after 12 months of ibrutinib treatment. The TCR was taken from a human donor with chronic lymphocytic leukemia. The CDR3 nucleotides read TGTGCCAGCACCCCCTCGGGATCCGGGGGGAAACTGTTTTTT. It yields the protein CASTPSGSGGKLFF.